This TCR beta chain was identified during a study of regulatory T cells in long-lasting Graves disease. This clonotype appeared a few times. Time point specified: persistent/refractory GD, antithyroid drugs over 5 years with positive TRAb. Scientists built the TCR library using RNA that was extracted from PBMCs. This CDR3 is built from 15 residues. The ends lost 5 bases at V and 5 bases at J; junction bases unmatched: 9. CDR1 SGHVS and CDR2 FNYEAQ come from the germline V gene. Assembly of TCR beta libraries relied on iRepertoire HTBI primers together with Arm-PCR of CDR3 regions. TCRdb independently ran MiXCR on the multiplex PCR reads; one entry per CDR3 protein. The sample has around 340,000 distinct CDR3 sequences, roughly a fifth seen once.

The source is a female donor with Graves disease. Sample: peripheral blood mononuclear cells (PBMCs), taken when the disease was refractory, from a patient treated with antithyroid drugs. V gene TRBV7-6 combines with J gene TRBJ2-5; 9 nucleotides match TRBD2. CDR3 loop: CASSPQREAGETQYF. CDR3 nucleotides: TGTGCCAGCAGCCCTCAGCGGGAGGCGGGGGAGACCCAGTACTTC.